The 10 T cell receptor beta chains presented below share a single source sample, sequenced in a study of low-dose radiotherapy and immunotherapy resistance in tumors (dated by TCRdb to between 2022 and 2023). In the paper's terms, the time point label means: before trial treatment. The sample was run on an Illumina HiSeq 2500. First-strand cDNA was synthesized using Superscript III and a set of TRAV- and TRBV-specific primers, so that both TCRalpha and TCRbeta chains were covered. An approximately 19-cycle PCR with Phusion amplified the TCRs, pairing a constant-region primer with the adapter that was attached to the V primers. Clones were called with MiXCR by TCRdb after fastp trimmed the public reads at Q25, and only in-frame beta chains were retained. Merged by CDR3 protein, the rows form single entries marked with the most common genes and DNA. This sample comprises some 71,000 distinct CDR3 sequences, less than 35% of them detected only once. The top ten constitute around 10% of the sample.

Here the sequenced sample was PBMCs, taken before treatment. These receptors all come from a female donor with ovarian cancer.

This clonotype showed up many times. The chain employs TRBV29-1 and TRBJ2-3; tentatively, D is TRBD1 (6 bases). This CDR3 has 14 residues. Germline lookup yields CDR1 SQVTM and CDR2 ANQGSEA. Trimming cost V 7 bases and J 6 bases, with 20 bases left between them. The CDR3 region is CSALAVGTRDTQYF. The CDR3 nucleotides read TGCAGCGCCCTGGCGGTAGGGACACGCGATACGCAGTATTTT.

Details on this clonotype: This likely traces to a read error, being one base from a far larger clone. CDR3 protein: CASSQDLEGEQYF. CDR3 DNA: TGTGCCAGCAGCCAAGATCTGGAAGGGGAGCAGTACTTC. V and J are TRBV14 and TRBJ2-5; TRBD1 or TRBD2 may be the D gene (5 bases each). Trimming shortened V by 0 bases and J by 11 bases, and 13 bases separated the two germline ends. This CDR3 is 13 amino acids long. Germline CDR1 SGHDN, CDR2 FVKESK.

This clonotype was detected a few times. The V gene is TRBV18, the J gene TRBJ2-4, with D possibly called TRBD1 or TRBD2 (5 bases each). Germline CDR1 KGHSH, CDR2 LQKENI. The CDR3 runs 13 residues. With 2 bases removed from V and 6 bases from J, the gap between germline ends came to 8 bases. In DNA form, the CDR3 reads TGTGCCAGCTCACCAGGGACCGTAAACATTCAGTACTTC. Translating it yields CASSPGTVNIQYF.

This clonotype was seen more than once but under ten times. The V and J genes are TRBV20-1 and TRBJ1-1; D is unresolved. The CDR3 has 13 amino acids. The germline CDR1 and CDR2 sequences are DFQATT and SNEGSKA (reference sequence). Trimming shortened V by 0 bases and J by 0 bases, and 5 bases separated the two germline ends. CDR3 nucleotide sequence: TGCAGTGCTAGAGACAGGATGAACACTGAAGCTTTCTTT. Its translation: CSARDRMNTEAFF.

There are many counts of this clonotype. V is TRBV20-1 and J is TRBJ2-3; 8 bases are shared with TRBD1. There are 14 residues in the CDR3. Germline V gene lookup returns CDR1 DFQATT and CDR2 SNEGSKA (reference sequence). The CDR3 nucleotides are TGCTCCCCGCAAGCAGGGGGCAGGACAGATACGCAGTATTTT. Amino acid sequence: CSPQAGGRTDTQYF.

This clonotype was detected many times. The chain joins TRBV29-1 to TRBJ2-3; D possibly corresponds to TRBD2 (5 bases). Trimming left V 3 bases short and J 0 bases short, with 16 bases between. The CDR3 sequence is 16 residues long. Germline V gene data show CDR1 as SQVTM and CDR2 as ANQGSEA. CDR3 residues: CSVEIGAGTSTDTQYF. DNA for the CDR3: TGCAGCGTTGAGATCGGTGCGGGTACTAGCACAGATACGCAGTATTTT.

This clonotype came up many times. The chain employs TRBV7-2 and TRBJ1-4; weak D call: TRBD1 (5 bases). Germline V lookup: CDR1 SGHTA, CDR2 FQGNSA. Trimming removed 2 bases from V and 0 bases from J, with 13 bases in between. The CDR3 consists of 17 residues. CDR3 bases: TGTGCCAGCAGCTTACGTGGGGCTCCTGCAACTAATGAAAAACTGTTTTTT. Its protein is CASSLRGAPATNEKLFF.

This clonotype was seen at least ten times. J is TRBJ2-1 and V is TRBV29-1; perhaps TRBD1 as D (6 bases). Germline CDR1 SQVTM, CDR2 ANQGSEA. CDR3 length: 11 amino acids. CDR3 sequence reads: CGGRVGNEQFF. The CDR3 region has the DNA TGCGGGGGCAGGGTAGGCAATGAGCAGTTCTTC.

The DNA for the CDR3 is TGTGCCAGCAGCTTAGCCTTTGGGAGCTCCTACAATGAGCAGTTCTTC. Protein: CASSLAFGSSYNEQFF. The chain employs TRBV7-2 and TRBJ2-1; D perhaps matches TRBD2 (5 bases). Per germline, CDR1 SGHTA and CDR2 FQGNSA. V gave up 0 bases and J gave up 0 bases, with 9 bases separating them. The CDR3 extends over 16 amino acids.

The chain has TRBV12-3 or TRBV12-4 and TRBJ2-4; unclear D gene. This CDR3 is built from 13 residues. The V end was cut by 5 bases, the J end by 10 bases, with 15 bases between. The CDR3 is CASSPYYSTIQYF. CDR3 nucleotide sequence: TGTGCCAGCAGTCCCTACTACTCTACTATTCAGTACTTC.